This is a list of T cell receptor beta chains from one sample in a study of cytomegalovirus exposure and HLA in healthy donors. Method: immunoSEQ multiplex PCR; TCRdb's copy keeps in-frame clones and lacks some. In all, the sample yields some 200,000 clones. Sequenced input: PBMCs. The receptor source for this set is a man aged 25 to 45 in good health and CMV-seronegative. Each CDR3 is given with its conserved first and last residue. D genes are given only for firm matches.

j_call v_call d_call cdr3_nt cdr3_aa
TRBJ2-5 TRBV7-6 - TGTGCCAGCAGCCAACGGTTTCAAGAGACCCAGTACTTC CASSQRFQETQYF
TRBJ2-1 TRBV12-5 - TGTGCTAGTGGTTTGAGAGCGGGTGAGCAGTTCTTC CASGLRAGEQFF
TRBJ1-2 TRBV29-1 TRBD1 TGCAGCGTTGAACACAGGGGGCTGGATGGTGGCTACACCTTC CSVEHRGLDGGYTF
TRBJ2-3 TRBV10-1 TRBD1 TGCGCCAGCAGTGTTAACAGGGGGTGGGAAGATACGCAGTATTTT CASSVNRGWEDTQYF
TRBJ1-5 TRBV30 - TGTACCTGGAGTGTACTCTCTGGTAGCAATCAGCCCCAGCATTTT CTWSVLSGSNQPQHF
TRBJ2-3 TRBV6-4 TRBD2 TGTGCCACCAAAACGGGAGGGCCTAAGAAGACAGATACGCAGTATTTT CATKTGGPKKTDTQYF
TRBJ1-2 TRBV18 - TGTGCCAGCTCACCGGGGGAGGGCGGCTATGGCTACACCTTC CASSPGEGGYGYTF
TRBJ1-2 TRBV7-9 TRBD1 TGTGCCAGCAGCCAGGGGACAGAGATTTATGGCTACACCTTC CASSQGTEIYGYTF
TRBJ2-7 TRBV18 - TGTGCCAGCTCACCGGGGGCAGGATTCCCCTACGAGCAGTACTTC CASSPGAGFPYEQYF
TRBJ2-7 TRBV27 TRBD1 TGTGCCAGCAGTAACGGACAGGGATGGGCCGAGCAGTACTTC CASSNGQGWAEQYF
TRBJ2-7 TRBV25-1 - TGTGCCAGCAGTGAACTGGACGGGGGACGCTCCTACGAGCAGTACTTC CASSELDGGRSYEQYF
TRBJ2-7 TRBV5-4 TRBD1 TGTGCCAGCAGCCCCGGACAGGTGCTGTACGAGCAGTACTTC CASSPGQVLYEQYF
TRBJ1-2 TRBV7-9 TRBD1 TGTGCCAGCAGCTTACAGGACAGGTTCTATGGCTACACCTTC CASSLQDRFYGYTF
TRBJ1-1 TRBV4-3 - TGCGCCAGCAGCCAACGGACGCTCGGTCGGGGTGAAGCTTTCTTT CASSQRTLGRGEAFF
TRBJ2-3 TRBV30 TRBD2 TGTGCCTGGACCCCGGGACTAGCGTTCACAGATACGCGGTATTTT CAWTPGLAFTDTRYF
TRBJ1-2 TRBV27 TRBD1 TGTGCCAGCAGTTTCGGACAGGATTATGGCTACACCTTC CASSFGQDYGYTF
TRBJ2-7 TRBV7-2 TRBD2 TGTGCCAGCAGTCGCCGGACTAGCGGAGGGGGGGGCTACGAGCAGTACTTC CASSRRTSGGGGYEQYF
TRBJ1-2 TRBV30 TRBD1 TGTGCCTGGAGTGCCAACAGGGGCGTCTATGGCTACACCTTC CAWSANRGVYGYTF
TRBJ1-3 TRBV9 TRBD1 TGTGCCAGCAGCGTAGCCGGGACAGGGGAAAACACCATATATTTT CASSVAGTGENTIYF
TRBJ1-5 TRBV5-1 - TGCGCCAGCAGCTTGGACGGAGGGTCCAATCAGCCCCAGCATTTT CASSLDGGSNQPQHF
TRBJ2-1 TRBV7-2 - TGTGCCAGCAGCCTGGGGGCTAGCCCTTACAATGAGCAGTTCTTC CASSLGASPYNEQFF
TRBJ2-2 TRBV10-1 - TGCGCCACCCCCTTTAGTTGTCCCACCACCGGGGAGCTGTTTTTT CATPFSCPTTGELFF
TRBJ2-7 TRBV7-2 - TGTGCCAGCAGCCCTACGGGGGATATCTCCTACGAGCAGTACTTC CASSPTGDISYEQYF
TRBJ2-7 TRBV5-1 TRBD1 TGCGCCAGCAGCTCCTTACAGGGGAGAGTCTACGAGCAGTACTTC CASSSLQGRVYEQYF
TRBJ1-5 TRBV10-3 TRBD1 TGTGCCATCAGTGAGTCCGACGGGACAGGGGGACGAAGCAATCAGCCCCAGCATTTT CAISESDGTGGRSNQPQHF
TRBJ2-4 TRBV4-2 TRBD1 TGTGCCAGCAGCCCCGGGACAGGGGAAAACATTCAGTACTTC CASSPGTGENIQYF
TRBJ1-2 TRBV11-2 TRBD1 TGTGCCAGCAGCCTCACCCGGGACAGGGGGCAGTACTATGGCTACACCTTC CASSLTRDRGQYYGYTF
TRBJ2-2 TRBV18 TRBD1 TGTGCCAGCTCACCACAATGGACAGGGAACACCGGGGAGCTGTTTTTT CASSPQWTGNTGELFF
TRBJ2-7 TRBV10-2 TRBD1 TGCGCCAGCAGTGGACAGGGGGTCGATTACGAGCAGTACTTC CASSGQGVDYEQYF
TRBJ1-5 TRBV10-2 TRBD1 TGCGCCAGCAGTCGGACCGGGACAGGGGATCAGCCCCAGCATTTT CASSRTGTGDQPQHF
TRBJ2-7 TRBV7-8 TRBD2 TGTGCCAGCAGCGCCCCCGGGACTAGCGGGGGCGAGCAGTACTTC CASSAPGTSGGEQYF
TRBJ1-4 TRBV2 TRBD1 TGTGCCAGCAGTGAAGGGACAGGGGGGTTCGGAGAAAAACTGTTTTTT CASSEGTGGFGEKLFF
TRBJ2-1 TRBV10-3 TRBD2 TGTGCCATCAGTGAGTCGCCAGCGGGGGGGCAGAGTGAGCAGTTCTTC CAISESPAGGQSEQFF
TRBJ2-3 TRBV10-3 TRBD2 TGTGCCAATAAAGCGGGAGGTAGTACAGATACGCAGTATTTT CANKAGGSTDTQYF
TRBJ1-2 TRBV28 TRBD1 TGTGCCAGCAGTTCCGGGCCGACAGGGCGCCGTGGCTACACCTTC CASSSGPTGRRGYTF
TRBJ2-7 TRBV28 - TGTGCCAGCAGCCCACAGGGACACTTCTCCTACGAGCAGTACTTC CASSPQGHFSYEQYF
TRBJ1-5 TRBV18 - TGTGCCAGCTCACCGATGTCGTTAGATAGCAATCAGCCCCAGCATTTT CASSPMSLDSNQPQHF